A single sample gave rise to the 29 T cell receptor beta chains below, sequenced in a study of T cells after yellow fever vaccination. TCRdb passed the 5' RACE reads through MiXCR, listing each CDR3 protein once. Of some 500,000 distinct CDR3 sequences listed, less than 15% were seen once; the top ten hold over 11%. The material sequenced was PBMCs, taken on the day of the yellow fever booster vaccination. Receptors originate from a man aged 25 to 40 who received the YFV17D yellow fever vaccine.

This clonotype was recorded at least ten times. V gene TRBV7-2 combines with J gene TRBJ1-2; 9 nucleotides align to TRBD1. The CDR3 has 14 amino acids. The germline CDR1 and CDR2 sequences are SGHTA and FQGNSA. Germline trimming cut 3 bases from V and 8 bases from J; bases unmatched to any gene: 7. Here the CDR3 DNA reads TGTGCCAGCAGCTTTCTGCCGGGACAGGGCGGCTACACCTTC. Residues: CASSFLPGQGGYTF.

The chain is built from TRBV28 and TRBJ2-7, with 9 nucleotides matching TRBD1. CDR3 size: 16 residues. After removal of 4 bases from V and 6 bases from J, the junction contained 13 bases not matched to a gene. Germline V gene lookup returns CDR1 MDHEN and CDR2 SYDVKM. CDR3 DNA: TGTGCCAGCAGTTCGCCATCCGGGACAGGGTCGGGCGAGCAGTACTTC. This gives the protein CASSSPSGTGSGEQYF.

Worth noting for this clonotype: The junction and the germline gene differ at one end; a read error may be behind it. This chain joins TRBV7-7 and TRBJ2-1; TRBD2 matches at 11 bases. Per the germline V gene, CDR1 is SSHAT and CDR2 is FNYEAQ (reference sequence). CDR3 length equals 15 residues. Written as DNA, the CDR3 is TGTGCTAGCAGCCCTGGGACTAGCGGTGGCCGTGAGCAGTTCTTC. Its translation is CASSPGTSGGREQFF.

This clonotype showed up just a few times. This sequence joins TRBV12-3 or TRBV12-4 and TRBJ2-4, with D tentatively TRBD2 (6 bases). This CDR3 has 14 amino acids. V shed 5 bases and J shed 7 bases, with 15 bases lying between them. The CDR3 is CASSPRLGGNIQYF. DNA for the CDR3: TGTGCCAGCAGTCCCCGGCTAGGAGGGAACATTCAGTACTTC.

This clonotype showed up just a few times. The rearrangement links TRBV7-6 to TRBJ2-2; possibly TRBD2 for D (6 bases). Germline CDR1 is SGHVS and CDR2 is FNYEAQ. This CDR3 is built from 16 residues. The V end was cut by 1 base, the J end by 5 bases, with 14 bases between. This CDR3 reads CASSLGYGSGTGELFF. In nucleotides, the CDR3 is TGTGCCAGCAGCTTAGGGTACGGGAGTGGTACCGGGGAGCTGTTTTTT.

The chain recombines TRBV28 with TRBJ2-2, with TRBD1 identical over 8 bases. Germline V gene lookup returns CDR1 MDHEN and CDR2 SYDVKM. V shed 4 bases and J 4 bases; nucleotides not matched to a gene: 5. This CDR3 is 15 amino acids long. The CDR3 DNA sequence: TGTGCCAGCAGTTCAGGGGGCAGACTCACCGGGGAGCTGTTTTTT. This codes for CASSSGGRLTGELFF.

This clonotype was observed a handful of times. The rearrangement uses TRBV7-6 and TRBJ2-7; 9 positions agree with TRBD2. Germline trimming cut 5 bases from V and 6 bases from J; bases unmatched to any gene: 8. CDR3 length: 14 residues. Per germline, CDR1 SGHVS and CDR2 FNYEAQ. This CDR3 reads CASSPGTSFSEQYF. The CDR3 region has the DNA TGTGCCAGCAGCCCCGGGACTAGCTTCTCCGAGCAGTACTTC.

This chain links TRBV19 with TRBJ2-3; D may correspond to TRBD1 or TRBD2 (5 bases each). The V end was cut by 5 bases, the J end by 6 bases, with 15 bases between. Germline V gives CDR1 LNHDA, CDR2 SQIVND (reference sequence). The CDR3 contains 14 residues. DNA for the CDR3: TGTGCCAGTAGTCGGGGCACGCCCAGGGATACGCAGTATTTT. This gives the protein CASSRGTPRDTQYF.

This clonotype was recorded many times. V is TRBV5-4 and J is TRBJ2-5, with TRBD1 identical over 12 bases. V gave up 4 bases and J gave up 4 bases; unmatched junction bases: 8. The CDR3 covers 16 residues. Germline CDR1 and CDR2: SGHNT and YYREEE (reference sequence). CDR3 sequence reads: CASSRWGQGASETQYF. DNA of the CDR3: TGTGCCAGCAGCCGATGGGGACAGGGGGCCTCAGAGACCCAGTACTTC.

The chain is built from TRBV7-2 and TRBJ1-2; 8 nucleotides agree with TRBD1. The J segment lost 4 bases and the V segment lost 5 bases, leaving 9 bases of the junction unmatched. There are 15 residues in the CDR3. The germline CDR1 and CDR2 sequences are SGHTA and FQGNSA. This chain's CDR3 is CASSLGQGIAYGYTF. As DNA, the CDR3 is TGTGCCAGCAGCCTTGGACAGGGCATTGCCTATGGCTACACCTTC.

The chain uses TRBV7-2 and TRBJ2-3; no clear D gene. The V gene's germline CDR1 is SGHTA and CDR2 FQGNSA. The CDR3 loop spans 13 amino acids. Trimming shortened V by 0 bases and J by 7 bases, and 8 bases separated the two germline ends. In DNA, the CDR3 is TGTGCCAGCAGCTTAGCGCTACATAATACGCAGTATTTT. Amino acid sequence: CASSLALHNTQYF.

This clonotype was counted between two and nine times. The chain's CDR3 is CASSSRRGLAGDNEQFF. The CDR3 DNA reads as TGTGCCAGCAGTTCCCGCCGGGGACTAGCGGGCGACAATGAGCAGTTCTTC. The chain joins TRBV12-3 or TRBV12-4 to TRBJ2-1, with TRBD2 identical over 12 bases. This CDR3 has 17 residues. Germline trimming cut 4 bases from V and 5 bases from J; bases unmatched to any gene: 9.

This clonotype was found many times. V usage is TRBV12-3 or TRBV12-4 and J usage is TRBJ2-3, with D unclear. The germline V and J ends were trimmed by 6 bases and 4 bases, with 8 bases remaining between them. The CDR3 runs to 12 residues. In DNA form, the CDR3 reads TGTGCCAGCAGCCCCTTTCCAGATACGCAGTATTTT. Translated, it gives CASSPFPDTQYF.

This clonotype was found a few times. The rearrangement uses TRBV9 and TRBJ2-3, with D maybe TRBD2 (6 bases). CDR1 is SGDLS and CDR2 is YYNGEE in the germline V gene. Trimming took 4 bases from V and 2 from J, leaving 14 bases between them. The CDR3 runs to 15 residues. CDR3 amino acids: CASSSGLLLTDTQYF. CDR3 coding DNA: TGTGCCAGCAGCTCGGGACTGCTCCTCACAGATACGCAGTATTTT. Full variable domain (outside the CDR3, taken from reference TRBV9 and TRBJ2-3): DSGVTQTPKHLITATGQRVTLRCSPRSGDLSVYWYQQSLDQGLQFLIQYYNGEERAKGNILERFSAQQFPDLHSELNLSSLELGDSALYFCASSSGLLLTDTQYFGPGTRLTVL.

V and J are TRBV3-1 and TRBJ2-3; D call uncertain. The CDR3 runs to 13 residues. Germline CDR1 and CDR2: LGHDT and YNNKEL (reference sequence). V was pared by 3 bases and J by 7 bases, with 11 bases between. In DNA, the CDR3 is TGTGCCAGCAGCCATCAGCATCAGAATACGCAGTATTTT. Encoded protein: CASSHQHQNTQYF.

The chain has TRBV6-2 or TRBV6-3 and TRBJ2-5; 11 bases are a match to TRBD2. CDR3 size: 21 residues. J gave up 5 bases and V 0 bases, and 20 bases lay outside the gene matches. Looked up from germline, CDR1 is MNHEY and CDR2 is SVGEGT. The CDR3 sequence is CASSYSSGQMIAGGPEETQYF. The CDR3 bases are TGTGCCAGCAGTTACTCGTCGGGACAGATGATAGCGGGAGGGCCGGAGGAGACCCAGTACTTC.

Only a few counts were recorded for this clonotype. This chain links TRBV6-4 with TRBJ2-1; D gene uncertain. The CDR3 runs to 13 residues. Trimming left V 4 bases short and J 4 bases short, with 8 bases between. The germline gives CDR1 MRHNA, CDR2 SNTAGT. CDR3 loop: CASSVKEYNEQFF. The CDR3 nucleotides read TGTGCCAGCAGTGTTAAGGAATACAATGAGCAGTTCTTC.

The table lists this clonotype with a few counts. V is TRBV7-9 and J is TRBJ1-1, with a tentative D call TRBD1 (6 bases). The germline CDR1 and CDR2 sequences are SEHNR and FQNEAQ (reference sequence). This CDR3 is 13 amino acids long. Trimming took 6 bases from V and 4 from J, leaving 12 bases between them. The chain's CDR3 is CASSEQGGTEAFF. The CDR3 DNA follows: TGTGCCAGCAGTGAACAGGGAGGCACTGAAGCTTTCTTT.

For the CDR3, the DNA is TGTGCCAGCAAACGGACAGGGGAAGGCGCTGAAGCTTTCTTT. Its protein product is CASKRTGEGAEAFF. The V call is TRBV9, the J call TRBJ1-1; 9 bases are a match to TRBD1. Germline lookup yields CDR1 SGDLS and CDR2 YYNGEE. With 6 bases clipped from V and 6 bases from J, the junction kept 9 bases outside the gene matches. CDR3 length equals 14 residues. Drawing the rest from reference TRBV9 and TRBJ1-1, the complete variable domain is DSGVTQTPKHLITATGQRVTLRCSPRSGDLSVYWYQQSLDQGLQFLIQYYNGEERAKGNILERFSAQQFPDLHSELNLSSLELGDSALYFCASKRTGEGAEAFFGQGTRLTVV.

This clonotype was detected a few times. The gene calls are TRBV20-1 and TRBJ2-1; D is perhaps TRBD1 (5 bases). V was shortened by 7 bases and J by 8 bases, with 21 bases between the two germline ends. The CDR3 totals 14 residues. The germline V gene encodes CDR1 DFQATT and CDR2 SNEGSKA (reference sequence). CDR3 DNA: TGCAGTGTCCCTGAGTCTAGTGAAGGGGATGAGCAGTTCTTC. This gives the protein CSVPESSEGDEQFF.

This clonotype showed up just a few times. The chain has TRBV5-1 and TRBJ2-1; 8 positions agree with TRBD2. Germline CDR1 and CDR2: SGHRS and YFSETQ. This CDR3 has 12 amino acids. Trimming took 1 base from V and 16 from J; bases not matched to a gene: 7. Written as DNA, the CDR3 is TGCGCCAGCAGCTTGACGGGAGGGCCCCTATTCTTC. The encoded protein is CASSLTGGPLFF. Based on the CDR3 plus reference TRBV5-1 and TRBJ2-1, the full variable domain is KAGVTQTPRYLIKTRGQQVTLSCSPISGHRSVSWYQQTPGQGLQFLFEYFSETQRNKGNFPGRFSGRQFSNSRSEMNVSTLELGDSALYLCASSLTGGPLFFGPGTRLTVL.

The CDR3 spells CASSLPGTTWNEQFF. CDR3 nucleotide sequence: TGTGCCAGCAGCCTCCCCGGGACAACCTGGAATGAGCAGTTCTTC. The chain joins TRBV6-2 or TRBV6-3 to TRBJ2-1; D might be TRBD1 (6 bases). V dropped 6 bases and J dropped 7 bases, with 19 bases sitting between them. The CDR3 runs to 15 residues. Germline CDR1 MNHEY, CDR2 SVGEGT.

This clonotype was seen a handful of times. This rearrangement joins TRBV6-1 to TRBJ2-1; D remains ambiguous. Germline-derived CDR1 and CDR2 are MNHNS and SASEGT. The CDR3 totals 16 residues. V shed 6 bases and J shed 4 bases, with 19 bases lying between them. The CDR3: CASRSRGGAGYNEQFF. CDR3 nucleotide sequence: TGTGCCAGCAGATCCCGTGGCGGAGCAGGTTACAATGAGCAGTTCTTC.

CDR3 nucleotide sequence: TGTGCCAGCAGGTCGCAGGGGGCAGGTCAGCCCCAGCATTTT. Residues: CASRSQGAGQPQHF. V gene TRBV2 combines with J gene TRBJ1-5; 8 bases align to TRBD1. The CDR3 is made up of 14 amino acids. Germline CDR1 and CDR2: SNHLY and FYNNEI. Unmatched junction bases numbered 7, after V lost 6 bases and J lost 6 bases.

The rearrangement joins TRBV28 to TRBJ2-7; D remains unclear. Trimming cost V 6 bases and J 8 bases, with 20 bases left between them. The CDR3 length is 14 residues. Germline V gene data show CDR1 as MDHEN and CDR2 as SYDVKM. CDR3 amino acids: CASREQPTTIQQYF. The CDR3 region has the DNA TGTGCCAGCAGGGAGCAGCCAACTACGATTCAGCAGTACTTC.

This clonotype appeared many times. This chain links TRBV6-5 with TRBJ2-1; TRBD2 matches at 8 bases. The V and J ends lost 5 bases and 4 bases, in that order; junction bases with no gene match: 13. The CDR3 is made up of 17 amino acids. From germline, CDR1 is MNHEY and CDR2 SVGAGI. CDR3 DNA: TGTGCCAGCAGTCCAGGAACCGGGACTAGACCTTACAATGAGCAGTTCTTC. As protein: CASSPGTGTRPYNEQFF.

A few counts support this clonotype. The chain carries TRBV6-1 and TRBJ2-1; D unclear. In germline, CDR1 is MNHNS, CDR2 SASEGT. Between the trimmed V and J ends, which lost 2 bases and 6 bases, there was a span of 11 bases. This CDR3 spans 14 amino acids. Here the CDR3 DNA reads TGTGCCAGCAGTGAACAGGCTCCTGGCAATGAGCAGTTCTTC. Translating it yields CASSEQAPGNEQFF.

V is TRBV5-1 and J is TRBJ2-3; D remains unclear. Between the trimmed V and J ends, which lost 0 bases and 4 bases, there was a span of 12 bases. The CDR3 consists of 15 residues. Germline CDR1 is SGHRS and CDR2 is YFSETQ. CDR3 DNA: TGCGCCAGCAGCTTGGTAGTTACTCCCTCAGATACGCAGTATTTT. This sequence encodes CASSLVVTPSDTQYF. Full variable domain (outside the CDR3, taken from reference TRBV5-1 and TRBJ2-3): KAGVTQTPRYLIKTRGQQVTLSCSPISGHRSVSWYQQTPGQGLQFLFEYFSETQRNKGNFPGRFSGRQFSNSRSEMNVSTLELGDSALYLCASSLVVTPSDTQYFGPGTRLTVL.

This clonotype turned up a few times. V and J are TRBV7-6 and TRBJ2-5; D remains unclear. The CDR3 covers 15 residues. Deletions cut 5 bases from V and 2 bases from J, with 15 bases between. Germline loops: CDR1 SGHVS, CDR2 FNYEAQ. The CDR3 region has the DNA TGTGCCAGCAGCCCAGCCCCAGGAGTGCAAGAGACCCAGTACTTC. Its translation: CASSPAPGVQETQYF.